This T cell receptor beta chain was recorded in a study of cytomegalovirus exposure and HLA in healthy donors. Points on this clone: Its antigen is unknown. Compared with germline, one end of the junction differs, possibly owing to a read error.

Study-wide points: Accurate HLA-A and HLA-B prediction from TCR beta sequences was reported for most subjects.

The PCR was carried out with 60 Vbeta primers and 13 Jbeta primers. The protocol was immunoSEQ multiplex PCR, while the TCRdb copy is restricted to in-frame clones and leaves out a portion. The sample holds 160,000 or so clones, roughly 85% seen once. CDR1 is SSHAT, CDR2 FNYEAQ, per germline (reference sequence). CDR3 length equals 15 residues. This clonotype originated in a middle-aged man in good health and CMV-seropositive. The gene calls are TRBV7-7 and TRBJ2-3; 10 bases align to TRBD1. The sequenced material came from PBMCs. This CDR3 reads CASSSGTGGTDTQYF. The CDR3 nucleotides are TGTGCTAGCAGCTCCGGGACAGGGGGCACAGATACGCAGTATTTT.